Each of the 11 T cell receptor beta chains below was sequenced from the same sample in a study of blood T cell repertoires in COVID-19. The repertoire was sequenced with immunoSEQ multiplex PCR; TCRdb's copy has only in-frame clones and lacks some. The sample shows 300,000 to 400,000 clones, around 89% of them seen only once. Sequenced: peripheral blood. The receptor source for this set is a woman aged 25 to 39 with COVID-19, enrolled during active disease.

V and J are TRBV11-3 and TRBJ2-2, with a weak D call TRBD1 (5 bases). There are 13 residues in the CDR3. The V and J ends lost 5 bases and 6 bases respectively, with 10 bases between them. The germline CDR1 and CDR2 sequences are SGHNT and YENEEA. The DNA of the CDR3 is TGTGCCAGCAGCCTTGGGGCACCCGGGGAGCTGTTTTTT. It specifies CASSLGAPGELFF.

The chain has TRBV21-1 and TRBJ2-1; the table's D call, TRBD2, was not checked against the DNA. TRBV21-1 is a pseudogene. The CDR3 is made up of 15 amino acids. This chain's CDR3 is CASSKVGGPQNEQFF. The CDR3 DNA follows: TGTGCCAGCAGCAAAGTGGGGGGGCCCCAAAATGAGCAGTTCTTC.

The CDR3 loop is CATHPGRAGKQYF. DNA of the CDR3: TGTGCCACCCATCCGGGAAGGGCTGGAAAGCAGTATTTT. V gene TRBV24-1 combines with J gene TRBJ2-3; a weak D match, TRBD2 (5 bases). This CDR3 comprises 13 residues. V was cut by 9 bases and J by 11 bases, with 20 bases left in between. CDR1 is KGHDR and CDR2 is SFDVKD in the germline V gene.

This clone has more than one count but fewer than ten. J is TRBJ1-1 and V is TRBV7-3; D is perhaps TRBD1 (5 bases). CDR1 SGHTA and CDR2 FQGTGA come from the germline V gene. The CDR3 extends over 15 amino acids. Between the trimmed V and J ends, which lost 2 bases and 0 bases, there was a span of 10 bases. CDR3 residues: CASSLLGALNTEAFF. In DNA, the CDR3 is TGTGCCAGCAGCTTATTAGGGGCTCTGAACACTGAAGCTTTCTTT.

The V gene is TRBV19, the J gene TRBJ2-3; 7 bases agree with TRBD2. The CDR3 length is 14 residues. The germline CDR1 and CDR2 sequences are LNHDA and SQIVND (reference sequence). The junction had 5 bases not matched to a gene; V was cut back by 3 bases and J by 5 bases. The CDR3 spells CASSMAGGRDTQYF. The CDR3, as DNA: TGTGCCAGTAGTATGGCGGGCGGGAGAGATACGCAGTATTTT.

This clone was observed a few times. V gene TRBV5-4 combines with J gene TRBJ1-1; 8 nucleotides align to TRBD1. J lost 3 bases, V lost 4 bases, and 8 bases had no gene match. Germline V gene data show CDR1 as SGHNT and CDR2 as YYREEE (reference sequence). CDR3 length: 15 amino acids. CDR3 nucleotides: TGTGCCAGCAGCAAAACAGGACAGGGAGACACTGAAGCTTTCTTT. This encodes CASSKTGQGDTEAFF.

The V and J genes are TRBV5-5 and TRBJ1-5, with 7 bases identical to TRBD1. V dropped 3 bases and J dropped 8; count of bases not matched to a gene: 5. This CDR3 contains 13 residues. CDR1 and CDR2 from the germline V gene are SGHKS and YYEKEE (reference sequence). The CDR3 protein is CASSSTGWEPQHF. CDR3 bases: TGTGCCAGCAGCTCGACAGGGTGGGAGCCCCAGCATTTT.

The chain joins TRBV27 to TRBJ2-2; tentatively, D is TRBD2 (5 bases). This CDR3 spans 15 amino acids. V lost 4 bases, J lost 10 bases, and 19 bases lay in between. Per the germline V gene, CDR1 is MNHEY and CDR2 is SMNVEV (reference sequence). The CDR3 spells CASSSIAAASEELFF. For the CDR3, the DNA is TGTGCCAGCAGTTCGATTGCAGCGGCCTCGGAGGAGCTGTTTTTT.

V and J are TRBV10-3 and TRBJ2-1; TRBD2 aligns across 8 bases. After removal of 10 bases from V and 4 bases from J, the junction contained 9 bases not matched to a gene. CDR3 length: 14 residues. Germline V lookup: CDR1 ENHRY, CDR2 SYGVKD. The CDR3 nucleotides read TGTGCCACTCTTAGCGGGGTCGCATACAATGAGCAGTTCTTC. Its protein is CATLSGVAYNEQFF.

V usage is TRBV7-2 and J usage is TRBJ2-1, with TRBD2 matching 15 bases. This CDR3 comprises 16 residues. Per the germline V gene, CDR1 is SGHTA and CDR2 is FQGNSA. V shed 4 bases and J 8 bases; nucleotides not matched to a gene: 6. In DNA, the CDR3 is TGTGCCAGCAGCTCTGGACTAGCGGGGGGGCAGCATGAGCAGTTCTTC. It codes for CASSSGLAGGQHEQFF.

V gene TRBV10-3 combines with J gene TRBJ1-1, with unresolved D. V gave up 3 bases and J gave up 1 base, with 3 bases separating them. Germline assignment: CDR1 ENHRY and CDR2 SYGVKD. This CDR3 has 12 residues. CDR3 protein: CAISDRNTEAFF. DNA of the CDR3: TGTGCCATCAGTGATCGGAACACTGAAGCTTTCTTT.